The T cell receptor beta chain under discussion was sequenced for a study of blood T cell repertoires in COVID-19. The overall study: Whether acute or convalescent, the COVID-19 samples came from the United States, Italy and Spain.

In the original analysis: Scientists estimated how many nucleated cells there were by amplifying reference gene primers. The protocol was immunoSEQ multiplex PCR, while the TCRdb copy is restricted to in-frame clones and leaves out a portion. From that table come the V and J calls and clone size; the DNA was used to work out D and trimming. The profile shows 140,000 to 150,000 clones, approximately 80% of them singletons. V was clipped by 3 bases and J by 4 bases; unmatched bases: 1. There are 14 residues in the CDR3. Per the germline V gene, CDR1 is WNHNN and CDR2 is SYGVQD (reference sequence). Those enrolled, adults aged 18 to 89 years, came from 20 to 25 US areas. Recovered status applied to Cohort 3 donors who had two consecutive negative PCRs. It also applied to those with clearance or with symptom resolution.

The sequenced sample was PBMCs or T cells enriched from blood (not recorded which). This chain links TRBV10-1 with TRBJ2-3; 10 nucleotides line up with TRBD2. This receptor was taken from a woman aged 50 to 65 who had recovered from COVID-19. The CDR3 sequence is CASSDLAGADTQYF. The CDR3, as DNA: TGCGCCAGCAGTGACCTAGCGGGGGCAGATACGCAGTATTTT.